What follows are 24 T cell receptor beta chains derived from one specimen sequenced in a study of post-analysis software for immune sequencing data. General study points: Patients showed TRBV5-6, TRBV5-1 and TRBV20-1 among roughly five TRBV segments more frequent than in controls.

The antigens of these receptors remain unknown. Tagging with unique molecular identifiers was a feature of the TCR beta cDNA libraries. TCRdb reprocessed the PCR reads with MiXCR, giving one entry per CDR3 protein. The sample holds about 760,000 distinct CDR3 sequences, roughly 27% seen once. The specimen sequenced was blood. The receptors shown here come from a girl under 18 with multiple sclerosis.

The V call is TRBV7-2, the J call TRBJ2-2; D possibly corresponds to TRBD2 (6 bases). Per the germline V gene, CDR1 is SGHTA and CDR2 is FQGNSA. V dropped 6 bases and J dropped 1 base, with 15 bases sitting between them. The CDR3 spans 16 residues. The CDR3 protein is CASRREGGVNTGELFF. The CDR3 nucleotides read TGTGCCAGCAGGCGAGAAGGCGGGGTGAACACCGGGGAGCTGTTTTTT. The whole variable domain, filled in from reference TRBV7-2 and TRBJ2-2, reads GAGVSQSPSNKVTEKGKDVELRCDPISGHTALYWYRQSLGQGLEFLIYFQGNSAPDKSGLPSDRFSAERTGGSVSTLTIQRTQQEDSAVYLCASRREGGVNTGELFFGEGSRLTVL.

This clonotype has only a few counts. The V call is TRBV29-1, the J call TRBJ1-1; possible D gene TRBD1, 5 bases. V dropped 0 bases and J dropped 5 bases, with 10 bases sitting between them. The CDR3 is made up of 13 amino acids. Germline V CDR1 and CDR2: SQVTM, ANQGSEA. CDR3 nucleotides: TGCAGCGTTGAAGAACTTCAGGGAACTGAAGCTTTCTTT. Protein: CSVEELQGTEAFF.

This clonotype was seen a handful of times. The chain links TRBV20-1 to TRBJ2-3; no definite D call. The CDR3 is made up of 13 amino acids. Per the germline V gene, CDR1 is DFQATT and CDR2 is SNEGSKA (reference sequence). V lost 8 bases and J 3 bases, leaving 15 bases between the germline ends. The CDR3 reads CSSLDADTDTQYF. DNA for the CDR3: TGCAGTTCACTCGATGCCGATACAGATACGCAGTATTTT.

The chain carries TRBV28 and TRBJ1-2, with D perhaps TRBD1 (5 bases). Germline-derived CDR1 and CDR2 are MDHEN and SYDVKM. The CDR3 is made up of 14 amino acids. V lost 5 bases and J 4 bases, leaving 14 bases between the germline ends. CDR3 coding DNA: TGTGCCAGCAGTAGGGAGGGACTCACCTATGGCTACACCTTC. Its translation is CASSREGLTYGYTF.

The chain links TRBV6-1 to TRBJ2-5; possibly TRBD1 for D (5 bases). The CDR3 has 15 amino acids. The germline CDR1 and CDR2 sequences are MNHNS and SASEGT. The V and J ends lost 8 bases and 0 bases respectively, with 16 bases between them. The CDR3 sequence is CASAHRGTYQETQYF. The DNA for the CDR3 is TGTGCCAGCGCCCATAGGGGTACTTACCAAGAGACCCAGTACTTC.

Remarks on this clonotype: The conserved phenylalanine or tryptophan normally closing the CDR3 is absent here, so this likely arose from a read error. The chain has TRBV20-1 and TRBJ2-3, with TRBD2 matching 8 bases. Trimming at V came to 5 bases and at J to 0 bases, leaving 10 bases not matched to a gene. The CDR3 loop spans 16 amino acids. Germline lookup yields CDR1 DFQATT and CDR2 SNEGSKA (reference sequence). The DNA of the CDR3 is TGCAGTGCTTGGACTAGCAGCCCCATTAGCACAGATACGCAGTATTTG. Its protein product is CSAWTSSPISTDTQYL.

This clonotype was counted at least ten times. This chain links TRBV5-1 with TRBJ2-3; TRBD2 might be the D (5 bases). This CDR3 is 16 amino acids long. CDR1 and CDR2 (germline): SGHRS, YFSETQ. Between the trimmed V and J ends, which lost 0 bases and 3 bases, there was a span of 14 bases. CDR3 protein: CASSLGTRGGTDTQYF. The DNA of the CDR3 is TGCGCCAGCAGCTTGGGTACCAGAGGAGGAACAGATACGCAGTATTTT.

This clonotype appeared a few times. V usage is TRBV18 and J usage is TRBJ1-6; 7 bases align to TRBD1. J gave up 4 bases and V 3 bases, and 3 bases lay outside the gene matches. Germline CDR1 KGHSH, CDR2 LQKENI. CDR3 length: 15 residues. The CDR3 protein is CASSPLGQYNSPLHF. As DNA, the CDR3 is TGTGCCAGCTCACCTTTGGGACAGTATAATTCACCCCTCCACTTT. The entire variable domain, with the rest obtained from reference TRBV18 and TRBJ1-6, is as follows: NAGVMQNPRHLVRRRGQEARLRCSPMKGHSHVYWYRQLPEEGLKFMVYLQKENIIDESGMPKERFSAEFPKEGPSILRIQQVVRGDSAAYFCASSPLGQYNSPLHFGNGTRLTVT.

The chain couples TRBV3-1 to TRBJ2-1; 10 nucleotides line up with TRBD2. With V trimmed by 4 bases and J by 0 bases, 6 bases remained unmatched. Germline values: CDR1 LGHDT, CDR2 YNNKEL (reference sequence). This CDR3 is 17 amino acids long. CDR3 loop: CASSPRLAGSSYNEQFF. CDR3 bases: TGTGCCAGCAGCCCCCGACTAGCGGGTAGCTCCTACAATGAGCAGTTCTTC.

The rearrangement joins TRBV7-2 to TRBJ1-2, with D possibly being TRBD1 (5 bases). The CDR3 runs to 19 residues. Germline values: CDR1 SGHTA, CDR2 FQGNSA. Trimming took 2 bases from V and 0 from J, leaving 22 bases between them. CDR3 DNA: TGTGCCAGCAGCTTAAGCGGTGGCCCGGGACTGGTTGCTAACTATGGCTACACCTTC. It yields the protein CASSLSGGPGLVANYGYTF.

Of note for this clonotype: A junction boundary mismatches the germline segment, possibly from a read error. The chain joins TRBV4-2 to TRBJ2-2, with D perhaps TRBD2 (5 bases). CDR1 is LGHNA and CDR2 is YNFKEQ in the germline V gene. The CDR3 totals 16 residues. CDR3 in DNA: TGTGCCCGCAGCCGCGAGAACTGGGCGAACACCGGGGAGCCGTTTTTT. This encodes CARSRENWANTGEPFF.

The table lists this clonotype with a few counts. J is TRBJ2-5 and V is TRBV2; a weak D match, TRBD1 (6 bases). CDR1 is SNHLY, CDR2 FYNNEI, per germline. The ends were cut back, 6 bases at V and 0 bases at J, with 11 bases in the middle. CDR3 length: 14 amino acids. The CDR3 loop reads CASRSDRNQETQYF. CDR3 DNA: TGTGCCAGCAGGAGTGACAGGAACCAAGAGACCCAGTACTTC.

The CDR3 loop reads CASSQDPGSYEQYF. CDR3 in DNA: TGCGCCAGCAGCCAAGATCCAGGATCCTACGAGCAGTACTTC. The chain couples TRBV4-3 to TRBJ2-7; D remains unclear. The V end was cut by 0 bases, the J end by 1 base, with 7 bases between. Looked up from germline, CDR1 is LGHNA and CDR2 is YSLEER. The CDR3 loop spans 14 amino acids.

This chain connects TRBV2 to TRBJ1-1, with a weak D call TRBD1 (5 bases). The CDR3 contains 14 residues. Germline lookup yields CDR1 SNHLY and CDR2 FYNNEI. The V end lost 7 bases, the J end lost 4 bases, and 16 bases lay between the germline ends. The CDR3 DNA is TGTGCCAGCATTCAAGGCGGGGCAGGCACTGAAGCTTTCTTT. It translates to CASIQGGAGTEAFF.

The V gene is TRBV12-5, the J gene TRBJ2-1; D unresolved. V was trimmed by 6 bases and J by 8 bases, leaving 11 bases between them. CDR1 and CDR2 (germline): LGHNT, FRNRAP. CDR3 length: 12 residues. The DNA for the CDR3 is TGTGCTAGTGGATTAGGGTTGGATGAGCAGTTCTTC. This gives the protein CASGLGLDEQFF.

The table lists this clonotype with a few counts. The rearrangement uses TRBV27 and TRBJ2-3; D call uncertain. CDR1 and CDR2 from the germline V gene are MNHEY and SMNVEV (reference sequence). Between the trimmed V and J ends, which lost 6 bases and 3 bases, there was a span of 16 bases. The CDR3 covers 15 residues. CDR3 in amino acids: CASSRASGTTDTQYF. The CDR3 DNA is TGTGCCAGCAGCCGGGCGTCAGGAACGACAGATACGCAGTATTTT.

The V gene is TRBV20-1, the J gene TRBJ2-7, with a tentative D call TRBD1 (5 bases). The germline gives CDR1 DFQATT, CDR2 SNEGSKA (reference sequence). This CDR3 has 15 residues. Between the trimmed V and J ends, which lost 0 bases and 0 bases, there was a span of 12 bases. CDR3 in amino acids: CSARDQGVPSYEQYF. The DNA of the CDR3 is TGCAGTGCTAGAGATCAGGGCGTCCCCTCCTACGAGCAGTACTTC.

This CDR3 is CSADSDSYSNQPQHF. DNA for the CDR3: TGCAGTGCTGATTCGGACAGCTATAGCAATCAGCCCCAGCATTTT. The chain recombines TRBV20-1 with TRBJ1-5; tentative D call: TRBD1 (6 bases). The length of the CDR3 is 15 residues. Trimming removed 5 bases at V and 0 bases at J, with 14 bases between. Germline V gene lookup returns CDR1 DFQATT and CDR2 SNEGSKA (reference sequence).

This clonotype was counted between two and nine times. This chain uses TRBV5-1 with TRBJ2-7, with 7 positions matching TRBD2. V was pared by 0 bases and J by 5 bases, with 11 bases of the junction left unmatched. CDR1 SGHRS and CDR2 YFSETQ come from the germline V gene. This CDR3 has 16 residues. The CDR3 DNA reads TGCGCCAGCAGCTTGGAGGCCGGGAGGTTCGGGGACGAGCAGTACTTC. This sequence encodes CASSLEAGRFGDEQYF.

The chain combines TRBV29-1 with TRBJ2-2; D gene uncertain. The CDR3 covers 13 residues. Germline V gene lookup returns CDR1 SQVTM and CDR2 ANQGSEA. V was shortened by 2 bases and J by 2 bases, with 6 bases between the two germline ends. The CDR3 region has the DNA TGCAGCGTTGAAAATCAAAACACCGGGGAGCTGTTTTTT. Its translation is CSVENQNTGELFF.

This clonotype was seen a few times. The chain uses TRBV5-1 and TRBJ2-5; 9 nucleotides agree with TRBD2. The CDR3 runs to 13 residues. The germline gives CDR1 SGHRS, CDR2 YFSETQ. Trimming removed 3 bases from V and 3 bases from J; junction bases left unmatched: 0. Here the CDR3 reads CASSSSGKETQYF. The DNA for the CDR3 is TGCGCCAGCAGCTCTAGCGGGAAAGAGACCCAGTACTTC.

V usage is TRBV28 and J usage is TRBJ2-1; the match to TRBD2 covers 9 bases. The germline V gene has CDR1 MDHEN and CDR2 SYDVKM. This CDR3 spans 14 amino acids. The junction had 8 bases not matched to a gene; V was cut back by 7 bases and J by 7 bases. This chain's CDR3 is CASKRAGGSNEQFF. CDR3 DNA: TGTGCCAGCAAAAGGGCGGGAGGGTCGAATGAGCAGTTCTTC.

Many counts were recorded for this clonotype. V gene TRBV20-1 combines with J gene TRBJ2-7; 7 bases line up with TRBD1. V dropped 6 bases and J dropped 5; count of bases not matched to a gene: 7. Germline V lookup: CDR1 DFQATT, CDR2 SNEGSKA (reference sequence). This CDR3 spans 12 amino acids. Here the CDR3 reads CSALGGSNEQYF. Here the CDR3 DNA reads TGCAGTGCCCTAGGGGGCAGCAACGAGCAGTACTTC.

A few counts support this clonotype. As DNA, the CDR3 is TGCAGTGCTAGACCCCCCGCCCCCGAGACAGATACGCAGTATTTT. Residues: CSARPPAPETDTQYF. The chain carries TRBV20-1 and TRBJ2-3, with no clear D. The CDR3 covers 15 residues. V was shortened by 2 bases and J by 3 bases, with 15 bases between the two germline ends. Germline CDR1 DFQATT, CDR2 SNEGSKA (reference sequence).